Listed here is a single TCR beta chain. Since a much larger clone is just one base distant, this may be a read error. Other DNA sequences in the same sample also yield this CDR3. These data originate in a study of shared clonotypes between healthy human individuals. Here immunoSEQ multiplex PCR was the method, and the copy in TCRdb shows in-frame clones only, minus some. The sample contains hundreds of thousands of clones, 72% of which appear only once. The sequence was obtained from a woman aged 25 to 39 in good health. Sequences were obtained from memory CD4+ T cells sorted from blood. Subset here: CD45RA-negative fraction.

As DNA, the CDR3 is TGTGCCAGCAGCTTCACAGGGGCCAAAAACATTCAGTACTTC. Translation gives CASSFTGAKNIQYF. The chain is built from TRBV5-4 and TRBJ2-4; tentatively, D is TRBD1 (6 bases). Germline CDR1 and CDR2: SGHNT and YYREEE (reference sequence). CDR3 length: 14 residues. V lost 2 bases, J lost 1 base, and 7 bases lay in between.